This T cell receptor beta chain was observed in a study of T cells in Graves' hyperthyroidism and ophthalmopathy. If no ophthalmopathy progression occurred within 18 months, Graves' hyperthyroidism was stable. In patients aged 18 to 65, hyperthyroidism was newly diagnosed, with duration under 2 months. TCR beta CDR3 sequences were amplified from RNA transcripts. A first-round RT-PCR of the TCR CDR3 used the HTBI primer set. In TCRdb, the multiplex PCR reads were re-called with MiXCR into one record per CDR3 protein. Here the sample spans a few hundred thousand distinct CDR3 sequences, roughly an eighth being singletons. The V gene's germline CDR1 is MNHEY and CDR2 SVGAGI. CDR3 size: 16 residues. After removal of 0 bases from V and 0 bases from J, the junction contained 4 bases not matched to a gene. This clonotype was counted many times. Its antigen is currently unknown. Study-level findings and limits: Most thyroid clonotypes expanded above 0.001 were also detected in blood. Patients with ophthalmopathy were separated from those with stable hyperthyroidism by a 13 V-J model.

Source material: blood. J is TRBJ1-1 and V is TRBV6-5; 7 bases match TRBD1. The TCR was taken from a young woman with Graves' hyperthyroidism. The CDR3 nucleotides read TGTGCCAGCAGTTACTCCGGCAGGGGGATGAACACTGAAGCTTTCTTT. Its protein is CASSYSGRGMNTEAFF.